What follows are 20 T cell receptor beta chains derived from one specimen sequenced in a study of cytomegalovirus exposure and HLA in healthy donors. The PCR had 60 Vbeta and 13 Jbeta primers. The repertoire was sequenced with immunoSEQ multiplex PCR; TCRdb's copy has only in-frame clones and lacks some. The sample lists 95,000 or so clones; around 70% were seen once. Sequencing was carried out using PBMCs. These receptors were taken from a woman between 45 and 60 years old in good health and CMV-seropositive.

CDR3 sequence reads: CASGEAANYGYTF. DNA for the CDR3: TGTGCCAGCGGAGAGGCGGCTAACTATGGCTACACCTTC. The genes are TRBV7-2 and TRBJ1-2; D is uncertain. Per the germline V gene, CDR1 is SGHTA and CDR2 is FQGNSA. The V gene lost 8 bases and the J gene lost 0 bases, with 10 bases spanning the gap. The CDR3 has 13 residues.

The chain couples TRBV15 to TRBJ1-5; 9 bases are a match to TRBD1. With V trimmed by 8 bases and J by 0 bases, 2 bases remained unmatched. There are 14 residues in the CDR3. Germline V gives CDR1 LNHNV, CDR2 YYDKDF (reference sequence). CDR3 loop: CATWTGASNQPQHF. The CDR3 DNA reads TGTGCCACCTGGACAGGGGCTAGCAATCAGCCCCAGCATTTT.

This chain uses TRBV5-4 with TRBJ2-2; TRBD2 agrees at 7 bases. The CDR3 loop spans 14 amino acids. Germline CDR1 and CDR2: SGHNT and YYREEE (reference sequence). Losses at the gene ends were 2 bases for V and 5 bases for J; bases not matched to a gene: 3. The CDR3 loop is CASSFRGGTGELFF. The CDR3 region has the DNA TGTGCCAGCAGCTTTCGGGGAGGGACCGGGGAGCTGTTTTTT.

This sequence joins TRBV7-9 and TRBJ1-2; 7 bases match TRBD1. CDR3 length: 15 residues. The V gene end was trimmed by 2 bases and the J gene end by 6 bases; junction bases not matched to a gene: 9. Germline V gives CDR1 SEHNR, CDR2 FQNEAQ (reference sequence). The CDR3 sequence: CASSLWPDRANGYTF. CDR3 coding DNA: TGTGCCAGCAGCTTATGGCCCGACAGGGCTAATGGCTACACCTTC.

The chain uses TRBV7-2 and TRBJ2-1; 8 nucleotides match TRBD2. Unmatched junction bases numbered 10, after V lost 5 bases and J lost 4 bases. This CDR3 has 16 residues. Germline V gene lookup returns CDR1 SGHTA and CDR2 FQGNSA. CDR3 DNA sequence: TGTGCCAGCAGCCCCGGGGGGGCACGTTGGTACAATGAGCAGTTCTTC. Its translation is CASSPGGARWYNEQFF.

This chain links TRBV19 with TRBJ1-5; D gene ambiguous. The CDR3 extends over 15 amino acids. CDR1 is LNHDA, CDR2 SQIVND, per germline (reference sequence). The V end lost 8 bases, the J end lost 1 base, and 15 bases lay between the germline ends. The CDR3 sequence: CASSRDLRSNQPQHF. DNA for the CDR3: TGTGCCAGTTCGCGGGATCTCAGAAGCAATCAGCCCCAGCATTTT.

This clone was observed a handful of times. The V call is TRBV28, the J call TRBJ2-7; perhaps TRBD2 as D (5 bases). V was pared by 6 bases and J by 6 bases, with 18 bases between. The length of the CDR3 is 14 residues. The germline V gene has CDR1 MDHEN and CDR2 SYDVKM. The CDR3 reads CASSNPGGQSEQYF. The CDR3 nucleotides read TGTGCCAGCAGCAACCCGGGCGGGCAATCCGAGCAGTACTTC.

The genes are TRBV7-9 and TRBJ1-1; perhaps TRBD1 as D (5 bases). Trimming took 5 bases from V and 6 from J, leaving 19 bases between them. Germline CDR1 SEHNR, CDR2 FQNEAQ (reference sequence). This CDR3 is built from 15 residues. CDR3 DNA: TGTGCCAGCAGCCCGGAAAGGGGCAGGCAATCTGAAGCTTTCTTT. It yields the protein CASSPERGRQSEAFF.

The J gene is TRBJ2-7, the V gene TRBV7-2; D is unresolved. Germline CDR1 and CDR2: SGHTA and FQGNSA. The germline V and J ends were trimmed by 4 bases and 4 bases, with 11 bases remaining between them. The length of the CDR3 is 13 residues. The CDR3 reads CASSCYGRYEQYF. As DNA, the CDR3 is TGTGCCAGCAGCTGTTATGGCAGGTACGAGCAGTACTTC.

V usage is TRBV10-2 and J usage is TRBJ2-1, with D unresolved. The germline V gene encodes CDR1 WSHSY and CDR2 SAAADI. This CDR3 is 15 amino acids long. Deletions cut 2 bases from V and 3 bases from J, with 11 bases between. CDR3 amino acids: CASSETGSSYNEQFF. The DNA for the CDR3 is TGCGCCAGCAGTGAGACCGGGTCGAGCTACAATGAGCAGTTCTTC.

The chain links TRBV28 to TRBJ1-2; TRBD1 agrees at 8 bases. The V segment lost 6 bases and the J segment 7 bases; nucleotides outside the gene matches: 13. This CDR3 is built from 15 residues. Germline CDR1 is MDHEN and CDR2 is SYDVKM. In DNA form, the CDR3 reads TGTGCCAGCAGCTCTCCAGGGGCAGGGGGCAGTGGCTACACCTTC. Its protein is CASSSPGAGGSGYTF.

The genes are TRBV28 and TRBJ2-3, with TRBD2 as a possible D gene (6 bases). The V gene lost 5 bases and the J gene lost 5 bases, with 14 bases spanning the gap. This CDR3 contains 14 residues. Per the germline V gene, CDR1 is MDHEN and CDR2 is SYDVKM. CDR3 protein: CASSPPGSGDTQYF. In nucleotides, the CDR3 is TGTGCCAGCAGTCCCCCCGGGAGTGGAGATACGCAGTATTTT.

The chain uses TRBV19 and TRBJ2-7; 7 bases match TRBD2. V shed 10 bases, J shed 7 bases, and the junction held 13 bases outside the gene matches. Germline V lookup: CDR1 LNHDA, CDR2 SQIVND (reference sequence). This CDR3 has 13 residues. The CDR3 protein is CATGPGGTREQYF. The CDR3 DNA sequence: TGTGCCACCGGTCCGGGAGGTACGCGTGAGCAGTACTTC.

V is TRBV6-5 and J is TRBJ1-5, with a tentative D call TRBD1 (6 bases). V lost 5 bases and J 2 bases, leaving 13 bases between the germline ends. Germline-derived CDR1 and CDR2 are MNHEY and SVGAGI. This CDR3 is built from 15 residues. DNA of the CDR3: TGTGCCAGCAGTATGCCCAGGGGACGCAATCAGCCCCAGCATTTT. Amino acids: CASSMPRGRNQPQHF.

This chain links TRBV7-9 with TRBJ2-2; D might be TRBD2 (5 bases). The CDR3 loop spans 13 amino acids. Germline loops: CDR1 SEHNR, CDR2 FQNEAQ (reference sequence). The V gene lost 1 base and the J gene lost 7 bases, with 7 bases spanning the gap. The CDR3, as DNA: TGTGCCAGCAGCTTAGTGGGAGTCGGGGAGCTGTTTTTT. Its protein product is CASSLVGVGELFF. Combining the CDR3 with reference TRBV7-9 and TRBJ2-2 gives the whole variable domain DTGVSQNPRHKITKRGQNVTFRCDPISEHNRLYWYRQTLGQGPEFLTYFQNEAQLEKSRLLSDRFSAERPKGSFSTLEIQRTEQGDSAMYLCASSLVGVGELFFGEGSRLTVL.

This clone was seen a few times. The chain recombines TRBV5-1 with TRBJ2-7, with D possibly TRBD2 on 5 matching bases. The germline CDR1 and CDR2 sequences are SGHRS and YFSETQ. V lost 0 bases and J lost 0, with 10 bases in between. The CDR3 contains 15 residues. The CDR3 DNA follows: TGCGCCAGCAGCTTGGGTCCCAGCGGCTCCTACGAGCAGTACTTC. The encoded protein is CASSLGPSGSYEQYF.

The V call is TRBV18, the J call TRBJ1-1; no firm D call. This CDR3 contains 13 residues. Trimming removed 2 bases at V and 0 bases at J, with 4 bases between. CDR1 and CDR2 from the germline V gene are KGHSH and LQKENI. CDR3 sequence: CASSPEMNTEAFF. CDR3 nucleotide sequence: TGTGCCAGCTCACCAGAGATGAACACTGAAGCTTTCTTT.

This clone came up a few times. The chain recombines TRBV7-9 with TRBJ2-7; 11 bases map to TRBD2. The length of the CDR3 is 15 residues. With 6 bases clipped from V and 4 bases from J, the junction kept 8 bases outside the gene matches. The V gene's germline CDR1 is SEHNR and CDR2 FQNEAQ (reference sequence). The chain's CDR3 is CASSHTSGSPYEQYF. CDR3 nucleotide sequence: TGTGCCAGCAGTCACACTAGCGGGAGTCCGTACGAGCAGTACTTC.

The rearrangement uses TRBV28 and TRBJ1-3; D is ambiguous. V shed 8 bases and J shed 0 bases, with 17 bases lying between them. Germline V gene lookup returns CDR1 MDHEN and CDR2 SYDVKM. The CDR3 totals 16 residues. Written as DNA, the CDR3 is TGTGCCAGCGCCCCCACGGCGGCCTTCTCTGGAAACACCATATATTTT. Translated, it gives CASAPTAAFSGNTIYF.

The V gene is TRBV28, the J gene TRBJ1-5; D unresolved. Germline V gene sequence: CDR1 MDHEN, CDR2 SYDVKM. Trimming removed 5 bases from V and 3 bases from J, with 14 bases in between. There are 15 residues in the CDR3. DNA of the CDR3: TGTGCCAGCAGTCCGACACAGACCTTCAATCAGCCCCAGCATTTT. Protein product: CASSPTQTFNQPQHF.